The 26 T cell receptor beta chains below were found in one sample sequenced in a study of tumor-infiltrating lymphocytes in primary liver carcinoma. It was unsorted whole blood that yielded blood RNA, and germline DNA was also extracted. The researchers produced TCR beta cDNA from roughly 500 ng total RNA with a constant-region primer. Sequencing libraries for TCR beta derived from three nested multiplex PCR rounds that used slightly modified ARM-PCR. Each of the first two PCR rounds ran roughly 9 cycles with TRBV1-TRBV30 forward and C-beta reverse primers. TCRdb redid the calling of the multiplex PCR reads with MiXCR, one entry per CDR3 protein. The sample yields about 180,000 distinct CDR3 sequences, 50% to 75% seen once. Sequencing was carried out using peripheral blood. Receptors were obtained from a man aged 40-49 years with primary liver carcinoma and hepatitis B virus infection.

V gene TRBV4-1 combines with J gene TRBJ2-7; the D is unclear. Trimming left V 4 bases short and J 1 base short, with 20 bases between. In germline, CDR1 is MGHRA, CDR2 YSYEKL. The CDR3 totals 17 residues. The CDR3 is CASSPRGLGLLSYEQYF. In DNA form, the CDR3 reads TGCGCCAGCAGCCCCCGCGGCCTGGGATTATTGTCCTACGAGCAGTACTTC.

In this sample, this clonotype turned up many times. This chain connects TRBV29-1 to TRBJ2-1, with a weak D call TRBD2 (5 bases). The CDR3 runs 12 residues. Per germline, CDR1 SQVTM and CDR2 ANQGSEA. V was cut by 4 bases and J by 9 bases, with 13 bases left in between. The CDR3, as DNA: TGCAGCGTTGGGACTCCGCTGCGTGAGCAGTTCTTC. Amino acids: CSVGTPLREQFF.

CDR3 protein: CASSVTVGSNQPQHF. Written as DNA, the CDR3 is TGTGCCAGCAGCGTCACGGTCGGGAGCAATCAGCCCCAGCATTTT. The chain uses TRBV5-6 and TRBJ1-5; D is undetermined. The CDR3 length is 15 residues. The V gene lost 4 bases and the J gene lost 1 base, with 12 bases spanning the gap. The germline V gene encodes CDR1 SGHDT and CDR2 YYEEEE.

The chain employs TRBV6-5 and TRBJ1-3; perhaps TRBD1 as D (6 bases). Germline values: CDR1 MNHEY, CDR2 SVGAGI. The CDR3 totals 15 residues. The ends were cut back, 1 base at V and 5 bases at J, with 12 bases in the middle. CDR3 sequence reads: CASSYYGQKRNTIYF. Written as DNA, the CDR3 is TGTGCCAGCAGTTACTATGGACAGAAAAGAAACACCATATATTTT.

As concerns this clonotype: The junction shows a germline mismatch at one end, possibly a read error. The rearrangement joins TRBV11-2 to TRBJ2-1; a weak D match, TRBD2 (5 bases). CDR3 length: 16 residues. Germline V lookup: CDR1 SGHAT, CDR2 FQNNGV. This CDR3 is CASNLGSGGPYNEQLF. CDR3 nucleotide sequence: TGTGCCAGCAACTTAGGTTCCGGAGGTCCCTACAATGAGCAGTTATTC.

This clonotype has a handful of counts. This may stem from a read error, because a much larger clone lies one nucleotide away. This chain uses TRBV7-9 with TRBJ2-7; D possibly uses TRBD1 or TRBD2 (5 bases each). The germline CDR1 and CDR2 sequences are SEHNR and FQNEAQ (reference sequence). The CDR3 runs to 15 residues. Trimming stripped 5 bases from V and 3 bases from J, with 17 bases between. CDR3 loop: CASSKRRRQNYEQYF. CDR3 nucleotides: TGTGCCAGCAGCAAGCGGAGGAGACAGAACTACGAGCAGTACTTC.

This chain links TRBV30 with TRBJ2-3; a possible D gene is TRBD2 (6 bases). Trimming took off 4 bases at V and 5 bases at J, with 13 bases between the two ends. Germline V lookup: CDR1 GTSNPN, CDR2 SVGIG (reference sequence). The CDR3 runs 13 residues. CDR3 amino acids: CAWTSGGKDTQYF. CDR3 coding DNA: TGTGCCTGGACCAGTGGGGGGAAAGATACGCAGTATTTT.

A note on this clonotype: A junction end diverges from the germline sequence, so it may reflect a read error. The V call is TRBV6-1, the J call TRBJ2-7, with TRBD1 matching over 8 bases. There are 14 residues in the CDR3. The germline V gene encodes CDR1 MNHNS and CDR2 SASEGT. CDR3 nucleotides: TGTGCCACTGACGACAGGGGAGGATCCTACAAGCAGCACTTC. Translation gives CATDDRGGSYKQHF.

This clonotype was picked up a small number of times. This sequence joins TRBV6-5 and TRBJ2-7; a weak D match, TRBD1 (5 bases). This CDR3 is 14 amino acids long. Germline values: CDR1 MNHEY, CDR2 SVGAGI. V shed 2 bases and J shed 2 bases, with 10 bases lying between them. As DNA, the CDR3 is TGTGCCAGCAGTTACGGGGCAGGCCCCTACGAGCAGTACTTC. This translates into CASSYGAGPYEQYF.

This clonotype has a count of ten or more. Here the CDR3 reads CASSHAVVAKNIQYF. The CDR3 nucleotides read TGTGCCAGCAGCCACGCGGTGGTGGCCAAAAACATTCAGTACTTC. This sequence joins TRBV12-3 or TRBV12-4 and TRBJ2-4; no clear D gene. V was shortened by 6 bases and J by 1 base, with 13 bases between the two germline ends. The CDR3 contains 15 residues.

The sample holds many counts of this clonotype. CDR3 coding DNA: TGTGCCAGCAGTTTTGCCCTCGACAGTTTCTCTGGAAACACCATATATTTT. It is translated as CASSFALDSFSGNTIYF. The genes are TRBV11-2 and TRBJ1-3; the D gene is possibly TRBD1 (5 bases). The CDR3 has 17 amino acids. CDR1 and CDR2 (germline): SGHAT, FQNNGV. The ends were cut back, 6 bases at V and 0 bases at J, with 18 bases in the middle.

Points on this clonotype: A much larger clone sits a single nucleotide away, making a read error possible. The chain has TRBV11-2 and TRBJ1-4; D gene ambiguous. V dropped 1 base and J dropped 8 bases, with 14 bases sitting between them. Germline-derived CDR1 and CDR2 are SGHAT and FQNNGV. The CDR3 loop spans 15 amino acids. The CDR3 protein is CASSLVRASGEKLFF. The CDR3 DNA is TGTGCCAGCAGCTTAGTGAGGGCTTCCGGGGAAAAACTGTTTTTT.

A note on this clonotype: A junction end diverges from the germline sequence, so it may reflect a read error. The V gene is TRBV5-4, the J gene TRBJ2-3; D is unclear. CDR1 SGHNT and CDR2 YYREEE come from the germline V gene (reference sequence). The CDR3 is made up of 14 amino acids. CDR3 coding DNA: TGTGCCAGCAGCTTCTTGGATAGCAGAGATACGCAGTATTTT. It encodes CASSFLDSRDTQYF.

In the case of this clonotype: A much bigger clone sits one base away, suggesting this may be a read error. The chain employs TRBV29-1 and TRBJ2-3; D is ambiguous. V gave up 7 bases and J gave up 2 bases, with 16 bases separating them. The CDR3 has 14 amino acids. The V gene's germline CDR1 is SQVTM and CDR2 ANQGSEA. CDR3 in DNA: TGCAGCGGAAAATTGTACTCTAACACAGATACGCAGTATTTT. This translates into CSGKLYSNTDTQYF.

This clonotype was counted only a few times. The chain couples TRBV5-5 to TRBJ2-4; D possibly corresponds to TRBD1 (6 bases). The CDR3 is 17 amino acids. The V gene lost 2 bases and the J gene lost 3 bases, with 18 bases spanning the gap. CDR1 is SGHKS, CDR2 YYEKEE, per germline (reference sequence). The CDR3 here is CASSFGSGVRGKNIQYF. The DNA of the CDR3 is TGTGCCAGCAGCTTCGGGTCAGGGGTCAGGGGCAAAAACATTCAGTACTTC.

The chain uses TRBV10-3 and TRBJ1-4; D gene unclear. Germline CDR1 reads ENHRY; CDR2 reads SYGVKD. The CDR3 length is 15 residues. Trimming stripped 5 bases from V and 4 bases from J, with 14 bases between. The CDR3 region is CAISSSHGSNEKLFF. CDR3 coding DNA: TGTGCCATCAGTTCTTCACACGGGAGTAATGAAAAACTGTTTTTT.

This chain joins TRBV4-3 and TRBJ2-3; 8 nucleotides agree with TRBD2. From germline, CDR1 is LGHNA and CDR2 YSLEER. With V trimmed by 3 bases and J by 3 bases, 11 bases remained unmatched. There are 17 residues in the CDR3. The CDR3 nucleotides read TGCGCCAGCAGCCAGGATACCGACGCGGGAGGAACAGATACGCAGTATTTT. Its translation: CASSQDTDAGGTDTQYF.

Ten or more counts support this clonotype. The chain carries TRBV11-2 and TRBJ1-1; D call uncertain. Germline values: CDR1 SGHAT, CDR2 FQNNGV. The CDR3 totals 13 residues. V was pared by 3 bases and J by 6 bases, with 11 bases between. CDR3 sequence: CASSFYVAAEAFF. For the CDR3, the DNA is TGTGCCAGCAGCTTTTATGTCGCCGCTGAAGCTTTCTTT.

The chain combines TRBV5-4 with TRBJ1-1; perhaps TRBD1 as D (5 bases). Looked up from germline, CDR1 is SGHNT and CDR2 is YYREEE (reference sequence). Trimming stripped 4 bases from V and 4 bases from J, with 14 bases between. There are 14 residues in the CDR3. CDR3: CASSPEGFFTEAFF. The CDR3 region has the DNA TGTGCCAGCAGCCCGGAGGGGTTTTTCACTGAAGCTTTCTTT.

The genes are TRBV7-3 and TRBJ2-2; D call uncertain. This CDR3 has 15 residues. Germline CDR1 is SGHTA and CDR2 is FQGTGA. V was trimmed by 5 bases and J by 2 bases, leaving 12 bases between them. The CDR3 sequence is CASSPWYANTGELFF. CDR3 bases: TGTGCCAGCAGCCCCTGGTACGCCAACACCGGGGAGCTGTTTTTT.

J is TRBJ2-7 and V is TRBV7-9, with D possibly matching TRBD1 (6 bases). Deletions cut 2 bases from V and 6 bases from J, with 8 bases between. The CDR3 length is 12 residues. The germline V gene encodes CDR1 SEHNR and CDR2 FQNEAQ (reference sequence). The DNA for the CDR3 is TGTGCCAGCAGCTTATTACAGGGCGAGCAGTACTTC. Protein product: CASSLLQGEQYF.

This clonotype was detected only a few times. This chain links TRBV12-3 or TRBV12-4 with TRBJ2-5; D is uncertain. Trimming shortened V by 3 bases and J by 0 bases, and 8 bases separated the two germline ends. There are 14 residues in the CDR3. This chain's CDR3 is CASSLPPNQETQYF. CDR3 nucleotides: TGTGCCAGCAGTTTGCCTCCTAACCAAGAGACCCAGTACTTC.

With respect to this clonotype: One junction end disagrees with the germline gene, perhaps due to a read error. The V gene is TRBV7-9, the J gene TRBJ2-7; the D gene is possibly TRBD2 (6 bases). The germline gives CDR1 SEHNR, CDR2 FQNEAQ (reference sequence). This CDR3 spans 13 amino acids. CDR3 nucleotide sequence: TGTGCCAACAGCATGGGTACTAGCTCAGGGCAATACTTC. Translating it yields CANSMGTSSGQYF.

As for this clonotype: Germline and junction disagree at one end, which may indicate a read error. In DNA, the CDR3 is TGTACCATCAGTGAGAGAAGCGGGAGTAGTAATGAGAAGTTCTTC. Amino acid sequence: CTISERSGSSNEKFF. J is TRBJ2-1 and V is TRBV10-3; 8 bases match TRBD2. Germline V lookup: CDR1 ENHRY, CDR2 SYGVKD. The CDR3 runs 15 residues.

As regards this clonotype: As the CDR3 is not closed by the conserved phenylalanine or tryptophan, this likely results from a read error. The chain is built from TRBV11-2 and TRBJ2-1, with D maybe TRBD1 (5 bases). CDR3 length: 13 residues. Germline V CDR1 and CDR2: SGHAT, FQNNGV. V shed 5 bases and J shed 8 bases, with 13 bases lying between them. CDR3: CASSVNQGDEQFI. The DNA for the CDR3 is TGTGCCAGCAGCGTTAACCAGGGTGATGAGCAGTTCATC.

The chain links TRBV6-6 to TRBJ2-5; 12 bases map to TRBD2. The germline gives CDR1 MNHNY, CDR2 SVGAGI (reference sequence). CDR3 size: 15 residues. V dropped 6 bases and J dropped 5; count of bases not matched to a gene: 7. The CDR3 here is CASRGTSGRSETQYF. CDR3 bases: TGTGCCAGCAGGGGTACTAGCGGGAGGAGCGAGACCCAGTACTTC.